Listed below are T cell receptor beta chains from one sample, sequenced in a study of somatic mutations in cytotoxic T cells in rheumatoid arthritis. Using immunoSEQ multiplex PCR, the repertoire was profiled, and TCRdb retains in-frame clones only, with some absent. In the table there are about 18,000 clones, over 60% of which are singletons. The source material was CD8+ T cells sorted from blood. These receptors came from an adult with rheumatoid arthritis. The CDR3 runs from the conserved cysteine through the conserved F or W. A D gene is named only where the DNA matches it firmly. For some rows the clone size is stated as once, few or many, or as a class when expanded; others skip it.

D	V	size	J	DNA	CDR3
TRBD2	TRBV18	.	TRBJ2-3	TGTGCCAGCTCACCAGGCGGGGGAAACACAGATACGCAGTATTTT	CASSPGGGNTDTQYF
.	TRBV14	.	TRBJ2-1	TGTGCCAGCAGCTTACAGGAGAGCTCCTACAATGAGCAGTTCTTC	CASSLQESSYNEQFF
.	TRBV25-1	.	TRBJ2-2	TGTGCCAGCAGTGAAGGCGGGGAGCTGTTTTTT	CASSEGGELFF
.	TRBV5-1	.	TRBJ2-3	TGCGCCAGCAGCTTGGAACAGGGAGCATCTAGCACAGATACGCAGTATTTT	CASSLEQGASSTDTQYF
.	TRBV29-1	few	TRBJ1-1	TGCAGCGTTGTGTCGCTCGGTGAAGCTTTCTTT	CSVVSLGEAFF
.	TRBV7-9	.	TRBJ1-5	TGTGCCAGCAGCTTAGGGGATAATCAGCCCCAGCATTTT	CASSLGDNQPQHF
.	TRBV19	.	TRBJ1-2	TGTGCCAGTAGTAGCCACGGCGGTATAATTGGCTACACCTTC	CASSSHGGIIGYTF
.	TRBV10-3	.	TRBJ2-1	TGTGCCATCGGGGGGTACAATGAGCAGTTCTTC	CAIGGYNEQFF
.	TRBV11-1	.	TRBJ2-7	TGTGCCAGCAGCTTCACAAGCTACGAGCAGTACTTC	CASSFTSYEQYF
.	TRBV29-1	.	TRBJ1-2	TGCAGCGTTGAGTCCGGACAGAGCTATGGCTACACCTTC	CSVESGQSYGYTF
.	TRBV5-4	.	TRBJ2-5	TGTGCCAGCAGCTTGAGTAGGGGTTCTGGAGAGACCCAGTACTTC	CASSLSRGSGETQYF
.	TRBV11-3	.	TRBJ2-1	TGTGCCAGCAGCTTAGGGGGTAGGGGTGGGGAGCAGTTCTTC	CASSLGGRGGEQFF
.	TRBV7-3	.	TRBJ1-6	TGTGCCAGCAGCCCGCAGGGAACCAGCTCCTATAATTCACCCCTCCACTTT	CASSPQGTSSYNSPLHF
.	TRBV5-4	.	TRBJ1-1	TGTGCCAGCAGCTTGACGGGGATTGAAGCTTTCTTT	CASSLTGIEAFF
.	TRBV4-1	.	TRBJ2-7	TGCGCCAGCAGCCAAGGTCCTACCCAGGTTTCCGAGCAGTACTTC	CASSQGPTQVSEQYF
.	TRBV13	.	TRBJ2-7	TGTGCCAGCAGCCCGCCCCGAGGACCCAGGTCCTACGAGCAGTACTTC	CASSPPRGPRSYEQYF
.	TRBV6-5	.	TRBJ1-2	TGTGCCAGCAGTTATGGGCAGCCGAAGGTACATGGCTACACCTTC	CASSYGQPKVHGYTF
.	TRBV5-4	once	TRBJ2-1	TGTGCCAGCAGCTTGGTCGAGCGGTATTACAATGAGCAGTTCTTC	CASSLVERYYNEQFF
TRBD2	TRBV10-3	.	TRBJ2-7	TGTGCCATCAGACCGATTCCGGGACTAGCGGGAGACGAGCAGTACTTC	CAIRPIPGLAGDEQYF
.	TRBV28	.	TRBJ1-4	TGTGCCAGCAGTTCCCCCTCCCTTGCAACTAATGAAAAACTGTTTTTT	CASSSPSLATNEKLFF
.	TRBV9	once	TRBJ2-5	TGTGCCAGCAGCGTAGACGTCCTTGAGACCCAGTACTTC	CASSVDVLETQYF
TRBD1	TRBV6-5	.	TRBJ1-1	TGTGCCAGCAGTTGGGACAGTATGAACACTGAAGCTTTCTTT	CASSWDSMNTEAFF
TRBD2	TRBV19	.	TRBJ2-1	TGTGCCAGTAGGACCCCTAGCGGACTGGGAAATGAGCAGTTCTTC	CASRTPSGLGNEQFF
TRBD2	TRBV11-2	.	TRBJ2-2	TGTGCCAGCAGCTTAGCGACTAGCCCCGGGGAGCTGTTTTTT	CASSLATSPGELFF
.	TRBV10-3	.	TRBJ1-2	TGTGCCATGAGGAGTGCTGAGAATGGCTACACCTTC	CAMRSAENGYTF
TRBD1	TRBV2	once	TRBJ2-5	TGTGCCAGCAGAGGCAGGACAGGGGAGACCCAGTACTTC	CASRGRTGETQYF
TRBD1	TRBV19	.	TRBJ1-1	TGTGCCAGTAGTAGACAGGGGGCTAGTACTGAAGCTTTCTTT	CASSRQGASTEAFF
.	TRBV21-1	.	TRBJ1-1	TGTGCCAGCAGCAAAGGACGGACGAACACTGAAGCTTTCTTT	CASSKGRTNTEAFF
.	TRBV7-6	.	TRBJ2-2	TGTGCCAGCAGCTTAGCGGTTACCGGGGAGCTGTTTTTT	CASSLAVTGELFF
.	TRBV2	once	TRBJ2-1	TGTGCCAGCAGTGAACGGGGCTACAATGAGCAGTTCTTC	CASSERGYNEQFF
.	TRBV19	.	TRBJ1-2	TGTGCCAGTAGTATAGATCATCGGGGCGGCTACACCTTC	CASSIDHRGGYTF
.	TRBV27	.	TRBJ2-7	TGTGCCAGCAGTTTTACAGGGAGCGAGCAGTACTTC	CASSFTGSEQYF
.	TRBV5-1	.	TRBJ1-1	TGCGCCAGCAGCTTGGAGGGGATGAACACTGAAGCTTTCTTT	CASSLEGMNTEAFF